These 12 T cell receptor beta chains originate from one sample sequenced in a study of cytomegalovirus exposure and HLA in healthy donors. 60 Vbeta and 13 Jbeta primers were used in PCR. Assay used: immunoSEQ multiplex PCR; TCRdb lists only in-frame clones, some missing. The sample contains 65,000 to 95,000 clones, about 77% of which appear only once. The sequencing sample was made of PBMCs. The source is a male donor in good health and CMV-seropositive.

CDR3 in DNA: TGTGCCAGCAGTGAAATCCAGGGTAATTCACCCCTCCACTTT. Translating gives CASSEIQGNSPLHF. This chain uses TRBV25-1 with TRBJ1-6, with D perhaps TRBD1 (5 bases). Trimming removed 2 bases at V and 6 bases at J, with 8 bases between. The CDR3 extends over 14 amino acids. Germline V gives CDR1 MGHDK, CDR2 SYGVNS.

In this sample, this clone turned up a few times. J is TRBJ1-2 and V is TRBV29-1; 9 nucleotides match TRBD1. The CDR3 length is 14 residues. The germline V gene has CDR1 SQVTM and CDR2 ANQGSEA. V was clipped by 4 bases and J by 7 bases; unmatched bases: 10. The CDR3 loop is CSVVFTGGFSGYTF. CDR3 nucleotide sequence: TGCAGCGTTGTTTTTACAGGGGGCTTTAGTGGCTACACCTTC.

The V call is TRBV5-1, the J call TRBJ2-5; 7 bases map to TRBD1. The CDR3 spans 14 residues. V dropped 4 bases and J dropped 1; count of bases not matched to a gene: 4. Looked up from germline, CDR1 is SGHRS and CDR2 is YFSETQ. CDR3 DNA sequence: TGCGCCAGCAGCAAAGACAGGGTCCAAGAGACCCAGTACTTC. This encodes CASSKDRVQETQYF. Filled out from reference TRBV5-1 and TRBJ2-5, the complete variable domain reads KAGVTQTPRYLIKTRGQQVTLSCSPISGHRSVSWYQQTPGQGLQFLFEYFSETQRNKGNFPGRFSGRQFSNSRSEMNVSTLELGDSALYLCASSKDRVQETQYFGPGTRLLVL.

The V and J genes are TRBV10-2 and TRBJ1-2; 12 nucleotides align to TRBD1. The CDR3 has 16 amino acids. Germline V CDR1 and CDR2: WSHSY, SAAADI. The junction had 8 bases not matched to a gene; V was cut back by 2 bases and J by 7 bases. CDR3 sequence reads: CASSEPQPGQGAGYTF. The DNA for the CDR3 is TGCGCCAGCAGTGAGCCGCAACCGGGACAGGGGGCTGGCTACACCTTC.

This chain's CDR3 is CASSGTGKGYTF. Written as DNA, the CDR3 is TGTGCCAGCAGTGGGACAGGAAAAGGCTACACCTTC. This chain links TRBV28 with TRBJ1-2, with 8 bases identical to TRBD1. Germline-derived CDR1 and CDR2 are MDHEN and SYDVKM. CDR3 length: 12 residues. V shed 5 bases and J 8 bases; nucleotides not matched to a gene: 4.

This chain links TRBV30 with TRBJ1-3; D perhaps matches TRBD1 (5 bases). Germline V gene data show CDR1 as GTSNPN and CDR2 as SVGIG (reference sequence). The CDR3 covers 14 residues. Trimming cost V 3 bases and J 4 bases, with 13 bases left between them. The CDR3: CAWSRVGLGNTIYF. The CDR3 DNA is TGTGCCTGGAGCAGGGTTGGGTTGGGAAACACCATATATTTT.

This chain joins TRBV19 and TRBJ2-5; TRBD2 matches 10 bases. Per germline, CDR1 LNHDA and CDR2 SQIVND (reference sequence). Unmatched junction bases numbered 12, after V lost 0 bases and J lost 11 bases. This CDR3 region has 16 residues. The CDR3 loop reads CASSIDLASGSREQYF. DNA of the CDR3: TGTGCCAGTAGTATAGATTTGGCTAGCGGGAGTCGTGAGCAGTACTTC.

The chain joins TRBV4-1 to TRBJ1-5; no clear D. The CDR3 spans 15 residues. V lost 4 bases and J lost 2, with 12 bases in between. Germline V gene data show CDR1 as MGHRA and CDR2 as YSYEKL. CDR3: CASSPRWAGNQPQHF. The CDR3 DNA is TGCGCCAGCAGCCCACGATGGGCAGGCAATCAGCCCCAGCATTTT.

J is TRBJ2-3 and V is TRBV5-4; possible D gene TRBD2, 5 bases. The CDR3 totals 15 residues. Germline V lookup: CDR1 SGHNT, CDR2 YYREEE (reference sequence). V lost 1 base and J 1 base, leaving 10 bases between the germline ends. The CDR3 sequence: CASSLKKRGTDTQYF. The CDR3 DNA reads as TGTGCCAGCAGCTTGAAGAAGAGGGGCACAGATACGCAGTATTTT. Looking up the rest from reference TRBV5-4 and TRBJ2-3 gives the full variable domain: ETGVTQSPTHLIKTRGQQVTLRCSSQSGHNTVSWYQQALGQGPQFIFQYYREEENGRGNFPPRFSGLQFPNYSSELNVNALELDDSALYLCASSLKKRGTDTQYFGPGTRLTVL.

The chain links TRBV19 to TRBJ1-5; maybe TRBD1 (5 bases). This CDR3 has 17 amino acids. The germline V and J ends were trimmed by 5 bases and 2 bases, with 19 bases remaining between them. CDR1 is LNHDA and CDR2 is SQIVND in the germline V gene (reference sequence). The chain's CDR3 is CASSPSEQGGGNQPQHF. CDR3 sequence (DNA): TGTGCCAGTAGTCCGTCCGAGCAGGGTGGGGGCAATCAGCCCCAGCATTTT.

The chain carries TRBV13 and TRBJ2-1; weak D call: TRBD1 (6 bases). Deletions cut 4 bases from V and 0 bases from J, with 16 bases between. This CDR3 has 17 amino acids. Germline V gives CDR1 PRHDT, CDR2 FYEKMQ (reference sequence). The CDR3 bases are TGTGCCAGCAGCTCCCCGACAGGTTCGAGCTCCTACAATGAGCAGTTCTTC. Translated, it gives CASSSPTGSSSYNEQFF.

The chain links TRBV5-1 to TRBJ2-1, with TRBD1 matching 10 bases. Germline V gives CDR1 SGHRS, CDR2 YFSETQ. The trim removed 4 bases at V and 0 bases at J, leaving 4 bases unmatched. The CDR3 consists of 16 residues. The CDR3 DNA sequence: TGCGCCAGCAGCACCGGGACAGGGGCCTCCTACAATGAGCAGTTCTTC. Its protein product is CASSTGTGASYNEQFF.